The present entry profiles one TCR beta chain with its context. This clone appeared once. Its antigen specificity is not known. No much larger clone exists at a distance of one base, and base qualities are not known. The sample comes from a study of cytomegalovirus exposure and HLA in healthy donors (dated by TCRdb to 2016 to 2017). Background for the entire study: An earlier analysis of around 600 of the donors reported 250 to 350 Gb of sequence data and some 120 million unique TCR beta sequences from about 180 million T cells. About 330 gigabases of sequencing data and 91 million or so unique TCR sequences made up an early release that covered several hundred HLA-typed donors. Among the approximately 420 genotyped donors, approximately 82% belonged to the genetic ancestry cluster associated with self-reported Caucasian donors. The study aimed to test whether signatures of past pathogen exposure could be identified by cataloging public T cell receptors. The study used immunosequencing to profile the T cell repertoires of approximately 690 subjects and linked those repertoires to cytomegalovirus serostatus. Besides the first cohort of roughly 700 subjects, a separate validation cohort made up of some 110 different subjects was used. To predict cytomegalovirus infection status, the study combined high-throughput TCR immunosequencing, statistical association of individual TCRs with disease status, and machine learning. In a later analysis, previously published TCR beta repertoires from about 640 donors were re-analyzed and high-resolution HLA genotyping was added so that TCR occurrence patterns could be studied. Rather than using new phenotypic data, the later analysis identified candidate immune exposures from TCR beta sequences and from how often those sequences occurred across donors. In an earlier analysis of 500 to 650 of the donors, high-throughput TCR beta sequencing was used to judge whether each TCR beta V gene segment behaved as functional or pseudogenic. Alongside the repertoire data, information on donor age, sex, ethnicity and CMV serostatus was compiled. A later genetic analysis used genome-wide SNP genotypes for about 60% of the roughly 670 donors, treating that subset as a discovery cohort. All discovery cohort repertoires had been generated on a single sequencing platform. Class I and class II HLA loci were covered by the typing at four-digit resolution. The number of donors typed differed by locus, with 629-630 for A, B, C, DRB1 and DQB1, 522 for DQA1, over 600 for DPA1, and some 450 for DPB1. A few DR-DQ haplotypes were treated as single units for association and clustering because of strong linkage in the cohort. Among some 400 genotyped donors of the cohort, an average of roughly 230,000 unique TCR beta nucleotide sequences was sequenced per donor, of which about 19% were non-productive.

What the study reported, not specific to this receptor: A cluster of highly shared sequence variants was judged likely to be a technical artifact of the sequencing pipeline. In a later analysis, TCR association rates were found to vary across HLA loci, with the most associated TCRs seen for DRB1 alleles and the fewest for HLA-C alleles. Compared with equally common non-associated chains, HLA-associated TCR beta chains in a later analysis were more clonally expanded and had lower generation probabilities. Only TCR beta chains were sequenced in this cohort, and the absence of alpha or paired-chain data limited detectable features. Most TCR sequences were seen in very few donors, while some public TCRs were found in many individuals. HLA typing was unavailable for some donors at each locus, so association tests used only the typed subset. Because counts were too low, 15 to 20 rarely observed V segments, including chromosome 9 orphons, were excluded from the earlier analysis of 500 to 700 of the donors. Compared with the roughly 700-donor mean, donors in an Asian-associated ancestry cluster had fewer N-insertions in productive TCRs, according to a later genetic analysis. The presence/absence analyses assumed that sequencing depth was roughly uniform across donors, and that assumption may not be true. In a later analysis, more than 15,000 TCR beta sequences were associated with specific HLA alleles at a false discovery rate of 0.05. A further reported finding was that TCR beta sequences accurately predicted the HLA-A and HLA-B alleles for most subjects in the first cohort. A total of 150 to 200 TCR beta chains were listed by the study as associated with cytomegalovirus. In a later analysis, most CMV-associated TCR beta chains were found to appear HLA-restricted, with HLA associations seemingly driven largely by CMV exposure. V-gene and J-gene trimming of TCR beta chains was associated with a missense DCLRE1C variant in a later genetic analysis, and the association was replicated in an independent cohort. Linkage disequilibrium might explain the correlated functional status among segregating V segments, but an unknown experimental factor could not be excluded. In an earlier analysis of 587 of the donors, most TCR beta V segments appeared in productive rearrangements about 87% or about 30% of the time, broadly matching IMGT annotations. Assigning TCR associations to individual alleles was difficult when HLA alleles, especially DR and DQ, strongly co-occurred. The authors suggested that the approach could potentially be generalized to other disease states and immunological phenotypes. For the cohort, immune exposure information was limited to CMV serostatus. In vitro tests confirmed that a few of the cytomegalovirus-associated TCR beta chains recognize cytomegalovirus antigens. The classifier was reported to diagnose cytomegalovirus status with high specificity and sensitivity in both the original cohort and the validation cohort. Several of the top co-occurrence clusters appeared to be linked to parvovirus B19, influenza, CMV and Epstein-Barr virus, according to a later analysis. Because the 87-base-pair reads could not distinguish some IMGT-functional V segments, including TRBV6-2 and TRBV6-3, those segments were excluded.

CDR1 and CDR2, looked up from the germline V gene (reference sequence), are MNHEY and SMNVEV. Counted from cysteine to phenylalanine, this CDR3 has 15 amino acids. CDR3 DNA is the only sequence kept; it has 45 bases, read in frame from the first base. Germline trimming: 2 bases from V, 7 bases from J; junction bases outside gene matches: 8. Library preparation was by the immunoSEQ multiplex PCR assay. For the multiplex PCR, a mixture combining 60 forward primers for TCR Vbeta segments and 13 reverse primers for TCR Jbeta segments was used. The CDR3 region of rearranged TCR beta genes was amplified from genomic DNA with a multiplex PCR assay. Amplified TCR beta libraries were sequenced as 87-base-pair reads on the Illumina HiSeq System. The original pipeline was this. Across the 640 or so repertoires, a later analysis counted some 81 million unique TCR beta chains, 9.5 million to 12 million of which were shared by at least two donors. Raw reads were error-corrected and collapsed into unique sequences with a nearest-neighbor algorithm that merged closely related sequences to remove PCR and sequencing errors. To assign V, D and J gene segments, CDR3 sequences were aligned to IMGT reference sequences. Each retained sequence needed at least a six-nucleotide match to both a V gene segment and a J gene segment. Rearrangements were classified as productive when the CDR3 lacked stop codons and remained in frame with V and J, and all other rearrangements were classified as non-productive. CDR3 was defined by IMGT convention, running from the second conserved V-encoded cysteine to the conserved J-encoded phenylalanine. In an earlier analysis of just under 600 of the donors, sequences lacking an unambiguous match to a single V gene segment were excluded. In an earlier analysis of about 590 of the donors, a V segment was called functional when productive rearrangements were above 56.7%, and segregating when the standard deviation between donors exceeded 5%. A statistical classification framework was developed to diagnose cytomegalovirus status using the catalog of TCR beta chain sequences. A later analysis assigned V and J genes by comparing TCR nucleotide sequences with IMGT/GENE-DB human TR gene sequences. The TCRdist pipeline was used in a later analysis to assign CDR3 sequences and most-parsimonious VDJ recombination scenarios. In a later analysis, each TCR beta chain was defined by its CDR3 amino acid sequence together with its V-gene family, and reads without a unique V-gene family were excluded. To address suspected cross-contamination and a sequencing artifact, a later analysis removed roughly 580 highly shared, low-generation-probability nucleotide sequences. For each public chain, a later analysis derived a clonal expansion index from normalized ranks of inferred template counts within each repertoire. In a later analysis, generation probabilities were computed using a VDJ recombination model fitted to out-of-frame rearrangements, and the results were checked against IGoR. A later analysis scored TCR-TCR, TCR-HLA and TCR-CMV co-occurrence with hypergeometric tests, applying a repertoire-size bias correction to TCR pairs. To estimate false discovery rates, a later analysis permuted the HLA or CMV assignments 20 times. In a later analysis, co-occurring TCRs were grouped using DBSCAN, and TCRdist sequence similarity was added for clustering within HLA-allele-positive subsets. Co-occurrence clustering excluded repertoires with fewer than 30,000 or more than 120,000 public chains, plus five with anomalous nucleotide sharing. In TCRdb, the immuneACCESS table is reduced to in-frame sequences with V and J assigned. These tables do not hold every clone; where another copy was compared, an unresolved V gene accounts for under half, and the others remain unexplained. V, J and clone size derive from that table, while D and trimming were established from the DNA sequence. The table for this sample lists over 130,000 clones; 75% to 85% of them were counted only once. 5% to 7.5% of the sample lies in the top ten.

The cohort consisted of hundreds of healthy bone marrow donors. All cohort members were sampled while nominally healthy, although unrecorded immune exposures were likely present. The donor was CMV seropositive and was included in the group of approximately 300 seropositive cohort members. Every donor gave a peripheral blood sample, and the peripheral blood mononuclear cells from that sample were used for TCR beta sequencing. Genomic DNA extraction from the blood cell samples was performed with the Qiagen DNeasy Blood Extraction Kit. Sequencing was carried out using PBMCs. The sequence came from a woman in her 40s in good health and CMV-seropositive. The sequence links TRBV27 to TRBJ1-2, with 9 junctional bases fitting TRBD1. The CDR3 loop reads CASSLGGQGIGGYTF. The DNA sequence is given as TGTGCCAGCAGTTTAGGGGGACAGGGAATCGGTGGCTACACCTTC.